These 8 T cell receptor beta chains were sequenced from one sample in a study of blood T cell repertoires in COVID-19. Here immunoSEQ multiplex PCR was the method, and the copy in TCRdb shows in-frame clones only, minus some. The sample holds fewer than 450,000 clones, roughly 91% seen once. Sequencing used PBMCs or T cells enriched from blood (not recorded which). The source of these receptors is a woman under 30 who had recovered from COVID-19.

This chain links TRBV7-2 with TRBJ1-1; TRBD1 matches 8 bases. CDR3 length: 15 residues. Germline V lookup: CDR1 SGHTA, CDR2 FQGNSA. The trim removed 5 bases at V and 6 bases at J, leaving 11 bases unmatched. The CDR3 loop is CASSRGWTGISEAFF. The CDR3 nucleotides read TGTGCCAGCAGCAGGGGATGGACAGGGATTTCTGAAGCTTTCTTT.

This chain joins TRBV12-3 or TRBV12-4 and TRBJ1-4; 10 nucleotides agree with TRBD1. This CDR3 region has 13 residues. Germline trimming cut 3 bases from V and 11 bases from J; bases unmatched to any gene: 3. CDR3: CASSLDRGGKLFF. In DNA, the CDR3 is TGTGCCAGCAGTTTGGACAGGGGGGGGAAACTGTTTTTT.

This chain connects TRBV20-1 to TRBJ2-1; TRBD2 aligns across 10 bases. The V gene end was trimmed by 3 bases and the J gene end by 6 bases; junction bases not matched to a gene: 8. Germline V gives CDR1 DFQATT, CDR2 SNEGSKA (reference sequence). The CDR3 is 15 amino acids. Here the CDR3 DNA reads TGCAGTGCTAGTTCGGTTGCTAGCGGGGGCAATGAGCAGTTCTTC. Protein: CSASSVASGGNEQFF.

The gene calls are TRBV3-1 (or the pseudogene TRBV3-2) and TRBJ2-3; 11 bases are a match to TRBD2. V gave up 3 bases and J gave up 1 base; unmatched junction bases: 6. The CDR3 is made up of 17 amino acids. From germline, CDR1 is LGHDT and CDR2 YNNKEL (reference sequence). CDR3 loop: CASSHPPGLAGTDTQYF. DNA for the CDR3: TGTGCCAGCAGCCACCCCCCGGGACTAGCGGGCACAGATACGCAGTATTTT.

The CDR3 bases are TGTGCCTGGAGAACAGGGGAATTCACCGGGGAGCTGTTTTTT. Translated, it gives CAWRTGEFTGELFF. V and J are TRBV30 and TRBJ2-2; 7 bases are a match to TRBD1. The CDR3 is 14 residues long. J was trimmed by 4 bases and V by 3 bases; bases with no gene match: 5. Germline CDR1 and CDR2: GTSNPN and SVGIG (reference sequence).

The chain has TRBV2 and TRBJ1-4; a possible D gene is TRBD1 (5 bases). This CDR3 region has 15 residues. V was trimmed by 3 bases and J by 2 bases, leaving 10 bases between them. The germline gives CDR1 SNHLY, CDR2 FYNNEI. The CDR3 reads CASSDPQGTNEKLFF. The DNA for the CDR3 is TGTGCCAGCAGTGACCCCCAGGGTACTAATGAAAAACTGTTTTTT.

The rearrangement joins TRBV10-3 to TRBJ2-3, with D perhaps TRBD2 (6 bases). The CDR3 covers 19 residues. The germline V gene has CDR1 ENHRY and CDR2 SYGVKD. The ends were cut back, 7 bases at V and 1 base at J, with 27 bases in the middle. CDR3 sequence (DNA): TGTGCCATCAACACGCCCGGGGGAAGCTCGGGGAAACGCACAGATACGCAGTATTTT. Amino acid sequence: CAINTPGGSSGKRTDTQYF.

The chain has TRBV9 and TRBJ1-2; 7 bases agree with TRBD1. CDR1 SGDLS and CDR2 YYNGEE come from the germline V gene. This CDR3 contains 15 residues. J was trimmed by 4 bases and V by 0 bases; bases with no gene match: 6. The CDR3 DNA sequence: TGTGCCAGCAGCGTAGAGGAGGGGGCGGTCTATGGCTACACCTTC. This codes for CASSVEEGAVYGYTF.